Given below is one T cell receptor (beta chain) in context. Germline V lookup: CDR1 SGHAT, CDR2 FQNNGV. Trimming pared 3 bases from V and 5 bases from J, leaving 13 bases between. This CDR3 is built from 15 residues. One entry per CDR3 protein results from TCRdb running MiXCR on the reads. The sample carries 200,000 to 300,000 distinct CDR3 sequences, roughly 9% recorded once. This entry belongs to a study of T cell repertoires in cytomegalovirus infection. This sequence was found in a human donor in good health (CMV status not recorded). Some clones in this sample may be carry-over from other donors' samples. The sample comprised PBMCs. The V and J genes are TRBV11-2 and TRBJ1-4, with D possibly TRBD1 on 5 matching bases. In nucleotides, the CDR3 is TGTGCCAGCAGCTTCCTCGGGGCCTTCAATGAAAAACTGTTTTTT. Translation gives CASSFLGAFNEKLFF. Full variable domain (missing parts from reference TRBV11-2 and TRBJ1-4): EAGVAQSPRYKIIEKRQSVAFWCNPISGHATLYWYQQILGQGPKLLIQFQNNGVVDDSQLPKDRFSAERLKGVDSTLKIQPAKLEDSAVYLCASSFLGAFNEKLFFGSGTQLSVL.